The clone carrying this T cell receptor beta chain was detected many times. TCRdb ran MiXCR on the RT-PCR reads and lists one entry per CDR3 protein. The sample yields more than 550,000 distinct CDR3 sequences, more than 13% seen once. Trimming pared 4 bases from V and 1 base from J, leaving 16 bases between. Germline lookup yields CDR1 DFQATT and CDR2 SNEGSKA (reference sequence). The CDR3 length is 15 residues. This clonotype was sampled from a female donor in good health, serving as a healthy control. Sequencing used memory CD4+ T cells from blood. The gene calls are TRBV20-1 and TRBJ1-1, with TRBD1 as a possible D gene (5 bases). The CDR3 DNA reads as TGCAGTGCTATCCGCCCCGGTGGGGGGAACACTGAAGCTTTCTTT. This encodes CSAIRPGGGNTEAFF.